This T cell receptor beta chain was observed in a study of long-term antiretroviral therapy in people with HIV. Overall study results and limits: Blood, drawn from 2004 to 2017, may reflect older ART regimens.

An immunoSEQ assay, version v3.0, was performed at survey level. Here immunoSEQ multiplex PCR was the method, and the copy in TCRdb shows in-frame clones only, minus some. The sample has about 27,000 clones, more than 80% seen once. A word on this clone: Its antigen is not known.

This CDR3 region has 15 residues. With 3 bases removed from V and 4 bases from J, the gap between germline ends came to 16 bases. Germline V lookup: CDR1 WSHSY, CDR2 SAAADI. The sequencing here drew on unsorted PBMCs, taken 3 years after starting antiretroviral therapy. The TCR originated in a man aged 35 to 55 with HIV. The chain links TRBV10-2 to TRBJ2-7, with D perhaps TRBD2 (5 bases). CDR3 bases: TGCGCCAGCAGTGAAAGGTTCGGGGTTGGGTACGAGCAGTACTTC. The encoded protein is CASSERFGVGYEQYF.